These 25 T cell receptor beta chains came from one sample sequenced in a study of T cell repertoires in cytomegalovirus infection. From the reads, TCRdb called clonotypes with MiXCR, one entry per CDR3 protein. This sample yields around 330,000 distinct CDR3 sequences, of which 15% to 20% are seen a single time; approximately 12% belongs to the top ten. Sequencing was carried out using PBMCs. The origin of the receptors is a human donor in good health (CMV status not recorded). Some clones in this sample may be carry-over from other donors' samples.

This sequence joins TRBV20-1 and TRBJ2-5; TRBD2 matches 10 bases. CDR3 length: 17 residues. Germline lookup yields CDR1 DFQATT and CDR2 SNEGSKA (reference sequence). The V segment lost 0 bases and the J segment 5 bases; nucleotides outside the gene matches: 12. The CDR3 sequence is CSAREAWASGGLETQYF. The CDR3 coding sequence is TGCAGTGCTAGAGAGGCTTGGGCTAGCGGGGGTTTGGAGACCCAGTACTTC.

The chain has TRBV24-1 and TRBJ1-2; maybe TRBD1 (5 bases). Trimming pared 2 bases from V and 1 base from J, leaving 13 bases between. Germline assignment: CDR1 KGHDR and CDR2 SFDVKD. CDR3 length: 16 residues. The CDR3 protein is CATSDSGGGRNYGYTF. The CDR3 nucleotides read TGTGCCACCAGTGATTCCGGCGGGGGACGTAACTATGGCTACACCTTC.

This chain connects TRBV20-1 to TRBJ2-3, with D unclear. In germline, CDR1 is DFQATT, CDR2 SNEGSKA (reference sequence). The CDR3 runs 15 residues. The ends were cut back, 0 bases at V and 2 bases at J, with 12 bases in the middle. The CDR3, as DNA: TGCAGTGCTAGAGACCTAAAGTCCCCCACAGATACGCAGTATTTT. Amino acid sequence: CSARDLKSPTDTQYF.

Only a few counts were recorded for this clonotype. CDR3 DNA: TGCAGTGCTAGTCGGTTCGGGGGGGAGGAAATAGCCAAAAACATTCAGTACTTC. Translating it yields CSASRFGGEEIAKNIQYF. The V call is TRBV20-1, the J call TRBJ2-4; TRBD2 aligns across 8 bases. V shed 3 bases and J 0 bases; nucleotides not matched to a gene: 13. In germline, CDR1 is DFQATT, CDR2 SNEGSKA (reference sequence). This CDR3 has 18 amino acids.

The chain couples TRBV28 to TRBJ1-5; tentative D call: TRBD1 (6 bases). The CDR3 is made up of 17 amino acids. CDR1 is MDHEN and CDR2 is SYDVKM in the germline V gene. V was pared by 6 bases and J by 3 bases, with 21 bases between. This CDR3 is CASSQYRAGDDNQPQHF. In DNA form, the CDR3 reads TGTGCCAGCAGCCAATATCGTGCAGGGGACGACAATCAGCCCCAGCATTTT.

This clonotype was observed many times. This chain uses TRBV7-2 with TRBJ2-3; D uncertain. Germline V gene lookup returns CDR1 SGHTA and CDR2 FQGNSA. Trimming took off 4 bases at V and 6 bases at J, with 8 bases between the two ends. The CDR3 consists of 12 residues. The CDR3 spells CASSSYQDTQYF. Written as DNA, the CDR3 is TGTGCCAGCAGCTCGTACCAGGATACGCAGTATTTT.

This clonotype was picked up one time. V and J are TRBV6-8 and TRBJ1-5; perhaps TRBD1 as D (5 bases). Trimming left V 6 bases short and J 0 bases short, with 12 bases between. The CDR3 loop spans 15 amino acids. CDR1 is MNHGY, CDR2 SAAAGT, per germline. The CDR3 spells CASRRQRDSNQPQHF. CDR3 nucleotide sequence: TGTGCCAGCAGGAGACAGCGAGATAGCAATCAGCCCCAGCATTTT.

CDR3 in DNA: TGTGCCAGCAGAACAGGGGACGGGTTTACCGGGGAGCTGTTTTTT. Encoded protein: CASRTGDGFTGELFF. The rearrangement joins TRBV28 to TRBJ2-2; 7 bases line up with TRBD1. This CDR3 comprises 15 residues. With V trimmed by 6 bases and J by 5 bases, 9 bases remained unmatched. CDR1 MDHEN and CDR2 SYDVKM come from the germline V gene.

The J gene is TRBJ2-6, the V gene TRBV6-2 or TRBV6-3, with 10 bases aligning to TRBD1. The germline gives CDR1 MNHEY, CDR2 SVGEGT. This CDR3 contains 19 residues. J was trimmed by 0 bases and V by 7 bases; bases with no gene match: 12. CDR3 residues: CASTLLERTGGSGANVLTF. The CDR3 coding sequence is TGTGCCAGCACCTTACTCGAGAGGACAGGGGGCTCTGGGGCCAACGTCCTGACTTTC.

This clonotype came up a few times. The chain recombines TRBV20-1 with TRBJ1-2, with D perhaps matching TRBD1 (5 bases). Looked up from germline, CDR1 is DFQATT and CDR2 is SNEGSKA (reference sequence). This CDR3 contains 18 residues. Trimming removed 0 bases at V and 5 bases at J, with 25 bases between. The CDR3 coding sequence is TGCAGTGCTAGAGATCAGGGAAAGTGGGGTGCCGATGGTTATGGCTACACCTTC. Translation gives CSARDQGKWGADGYGYTF.

The CDR3 DNA reads TGTGCCAGCAGGCCCGGGGAGGGGGCCTACGAGCAGTACTTC. Protein product: CASRPGEGAYEQYF. The chain combines TRBV28 with TRBJ2-7; TRBD2 might be the D (7 bases). The V end lost 6 bases, the J end lost 2 bases, and 14 bases lay between the germline ends. Germline CDR1 reads MDHEN; CDR2 reads SYDVKM. This CDR3 has 14 residues.

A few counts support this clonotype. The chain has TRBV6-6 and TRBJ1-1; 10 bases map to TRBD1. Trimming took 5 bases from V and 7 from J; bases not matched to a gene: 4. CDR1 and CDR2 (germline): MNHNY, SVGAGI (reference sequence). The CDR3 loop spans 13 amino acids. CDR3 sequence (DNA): TGTGCCAGCAGTCCCCGGGACAGGGGTGAAGCTTTCTTT. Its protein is CASSPRDRGEAFF.

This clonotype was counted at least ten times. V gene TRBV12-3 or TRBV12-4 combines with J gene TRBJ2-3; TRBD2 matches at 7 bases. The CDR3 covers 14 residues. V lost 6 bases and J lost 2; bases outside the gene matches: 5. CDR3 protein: CASSSSGPTDTQYF. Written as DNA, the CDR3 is TGTGCCAGCAGCTCTAGCGGCCCCACAGATACGCAGTATTTT.

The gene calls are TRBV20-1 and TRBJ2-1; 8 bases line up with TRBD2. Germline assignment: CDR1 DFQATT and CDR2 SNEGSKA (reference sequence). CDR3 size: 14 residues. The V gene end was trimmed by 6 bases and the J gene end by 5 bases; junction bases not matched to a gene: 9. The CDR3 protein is CSATRGGRDNEQFF. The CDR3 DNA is TGCAGTGCAACCCGGGGGGGGAGGGACAATGAGCAGTTCTTC.

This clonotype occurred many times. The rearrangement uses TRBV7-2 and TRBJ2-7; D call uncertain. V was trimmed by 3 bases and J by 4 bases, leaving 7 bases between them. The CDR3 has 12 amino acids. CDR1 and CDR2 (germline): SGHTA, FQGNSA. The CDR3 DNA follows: TGTGCCAGCAGCTTGGACCAGTACGAGCAGTACTTC. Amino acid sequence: CASSLDQYEQYF. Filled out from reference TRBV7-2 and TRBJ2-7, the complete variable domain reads GAGVSQSPSNKVTEKGKDVELRCDPISGHTALYWYRQSLGQGLEFLIYFQGNSAPDKSGLPSDRFSAERTGGSVSTLTIQRTQQEDSAVYLCASSLDQYEQYFGPGTRLTVT.

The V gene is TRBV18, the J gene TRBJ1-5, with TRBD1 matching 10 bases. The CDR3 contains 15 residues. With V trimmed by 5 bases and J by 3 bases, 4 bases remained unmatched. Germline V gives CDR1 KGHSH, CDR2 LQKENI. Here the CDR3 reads CASSVGQGINQPQHF. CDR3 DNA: TGTGCCAGCTCAGTGGGACAGGGGATCAATCAGCCCCAGCATTTT.

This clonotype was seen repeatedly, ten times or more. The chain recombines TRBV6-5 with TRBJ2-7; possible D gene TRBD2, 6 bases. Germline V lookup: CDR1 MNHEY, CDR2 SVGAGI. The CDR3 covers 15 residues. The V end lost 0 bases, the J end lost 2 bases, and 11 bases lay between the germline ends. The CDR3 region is CASSYSAGGPYEQYF. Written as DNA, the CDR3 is TGTGCCAGCAGTTACTCAGCCGGGGGTCCCTACGAGCAGTACTTC.

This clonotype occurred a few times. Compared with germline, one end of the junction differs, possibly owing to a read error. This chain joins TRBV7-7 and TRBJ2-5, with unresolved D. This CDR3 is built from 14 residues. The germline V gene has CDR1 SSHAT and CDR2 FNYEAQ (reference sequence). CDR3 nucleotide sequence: TGTGCTAGCAGCTTAGAAGCGTACCAAGAGACCCAGTACTTC. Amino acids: CASSLEAYQETQYF.

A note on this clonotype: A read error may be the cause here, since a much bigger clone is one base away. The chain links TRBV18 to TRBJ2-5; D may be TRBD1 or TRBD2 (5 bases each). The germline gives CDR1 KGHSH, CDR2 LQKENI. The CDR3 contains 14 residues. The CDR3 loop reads CDSSAVGAQETQYF. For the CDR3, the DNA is TGTGACAGCTCAGCCGTCGGGGCCCAAGAGACCCAGTACTTC.

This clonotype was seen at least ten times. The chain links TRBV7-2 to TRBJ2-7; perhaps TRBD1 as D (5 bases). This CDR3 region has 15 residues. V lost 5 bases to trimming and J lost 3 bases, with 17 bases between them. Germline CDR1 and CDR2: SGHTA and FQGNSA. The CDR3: CASSQDTGRVYEQYF. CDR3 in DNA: TGTGCCAGCAGCCAGGACACCGGACGGGTCTACGAGCAGTACTTC.

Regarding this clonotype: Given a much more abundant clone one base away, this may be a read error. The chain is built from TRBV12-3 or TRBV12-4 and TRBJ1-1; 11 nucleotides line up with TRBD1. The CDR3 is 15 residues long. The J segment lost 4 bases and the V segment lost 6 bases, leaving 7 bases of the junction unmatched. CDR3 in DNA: TGTGCCAGCAGCCCCGGGACAGGGGGTGGCACTGAAGCTTTCTTT. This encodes CASSPGTGGGTEAFF.

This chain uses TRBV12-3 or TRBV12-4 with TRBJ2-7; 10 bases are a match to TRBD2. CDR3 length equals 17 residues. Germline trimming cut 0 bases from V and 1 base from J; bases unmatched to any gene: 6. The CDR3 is CASSLASGGTNSYEQYF. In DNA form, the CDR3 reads TGTGCCAGCAGTTTAGCTAGCGGGGGGACCAATTCCTACGAGCAGTACTTC.

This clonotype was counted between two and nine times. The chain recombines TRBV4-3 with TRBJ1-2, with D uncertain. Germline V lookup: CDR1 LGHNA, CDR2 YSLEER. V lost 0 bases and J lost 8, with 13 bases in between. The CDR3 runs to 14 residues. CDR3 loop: CASSQDYTRGGYTF. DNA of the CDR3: TGCGCCAGCAGCCAAGATTACACCAGAGGAGGCTACACCTTC.

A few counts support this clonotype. The CDR3 nucleotides read TGTGCCAGCAGTGGGGGCGATGGATCCGGGGAGCTGTTTTTT. Its translation: CASSGGDGSGELFF. The rearrangement links TRBV2 to TRBJ2-2, with D maybe TRBD1 (5 bases). The CDR3 has 14 amino acids. V was clipped by 4 bases and J by 6 bases, with 12 bases between them. Germline V gene data show CDR1 as SNHLY and CDR2 as FYNNEI.

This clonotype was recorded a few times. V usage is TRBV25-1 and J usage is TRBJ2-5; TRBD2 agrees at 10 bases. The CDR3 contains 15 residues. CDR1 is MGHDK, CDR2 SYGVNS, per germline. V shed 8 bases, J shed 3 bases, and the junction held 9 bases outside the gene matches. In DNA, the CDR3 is TGTGCCAGCTCCCTGTTCCTAGCGGGGGAAGAGACCCAGTACTTC. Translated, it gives CASSLFLAGEETQYF.